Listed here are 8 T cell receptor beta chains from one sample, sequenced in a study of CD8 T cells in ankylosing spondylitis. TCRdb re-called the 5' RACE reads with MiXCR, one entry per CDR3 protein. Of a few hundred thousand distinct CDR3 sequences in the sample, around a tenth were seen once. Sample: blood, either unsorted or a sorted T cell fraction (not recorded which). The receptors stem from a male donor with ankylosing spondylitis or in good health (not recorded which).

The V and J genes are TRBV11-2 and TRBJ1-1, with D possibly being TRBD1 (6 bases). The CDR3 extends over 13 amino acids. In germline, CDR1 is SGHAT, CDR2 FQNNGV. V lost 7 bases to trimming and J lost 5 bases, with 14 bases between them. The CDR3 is CASTTGLRTEAFF. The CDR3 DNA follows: TGTGCCAGCACTACAGGGTTACGGACTGAAGCTTTCTTT.

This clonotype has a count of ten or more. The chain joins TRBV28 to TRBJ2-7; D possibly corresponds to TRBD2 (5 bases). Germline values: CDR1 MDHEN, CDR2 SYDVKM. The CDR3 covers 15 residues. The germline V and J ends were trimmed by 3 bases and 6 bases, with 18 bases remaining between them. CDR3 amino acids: CASSFSGSLASEQYF. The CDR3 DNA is TGTGCCAGCAGTTTCTCGGGGTCGCTAGCCTCCGAGCAGTACTTC.

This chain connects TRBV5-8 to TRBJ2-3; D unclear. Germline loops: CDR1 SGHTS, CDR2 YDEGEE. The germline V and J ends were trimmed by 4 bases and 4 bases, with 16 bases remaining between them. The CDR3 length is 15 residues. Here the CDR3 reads CASSPGATRADTQYF. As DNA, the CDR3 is TGTGCCAGCAGCCCTGGAGCGACACGGGCAGATACGCAGTATTTT.

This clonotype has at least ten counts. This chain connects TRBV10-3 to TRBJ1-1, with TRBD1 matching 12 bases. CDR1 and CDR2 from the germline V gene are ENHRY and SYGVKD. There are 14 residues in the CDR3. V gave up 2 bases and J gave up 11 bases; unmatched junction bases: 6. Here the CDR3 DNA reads TGTGCCATCAGTGAGACCGGGACAGGGGGCGCGGCTTTCTTT. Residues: CAISETGTGGAAFF.

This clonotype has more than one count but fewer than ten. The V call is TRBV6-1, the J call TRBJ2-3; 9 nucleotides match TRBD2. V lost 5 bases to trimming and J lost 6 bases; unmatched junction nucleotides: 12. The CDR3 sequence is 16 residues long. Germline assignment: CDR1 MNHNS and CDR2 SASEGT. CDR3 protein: CASSQTGSGRPDTQYF. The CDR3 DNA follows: TGTGCCAGCAGTCAGACAGGAAGCGGGAGGCCTGATACGCAGTATTTT.

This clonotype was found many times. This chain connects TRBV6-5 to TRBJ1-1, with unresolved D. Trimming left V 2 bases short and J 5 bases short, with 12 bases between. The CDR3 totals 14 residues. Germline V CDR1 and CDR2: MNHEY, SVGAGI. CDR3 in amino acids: CASSYVPRETEAFF. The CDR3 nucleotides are TGTGCCAGCAGTTACGTTCCTCGTGAAACTGAAGCTTTCTTT.

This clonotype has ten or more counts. CDR3 coding DNA: TGTGCCACCTCTCCACAGTACACCGGGGAGCTGTTTTTT. It encodes CATSPQYTGELFF. This sequence joins TRBV6-1 and TRBJ2-2, with D uncertain. Germline loops: CDR1 MNHNS, CDR2 SASEGT. The CDR3 spans 13 residues. Trimming shortened V by 10 bases and J by 3 bases, and 12 bases separated the two germline ends.

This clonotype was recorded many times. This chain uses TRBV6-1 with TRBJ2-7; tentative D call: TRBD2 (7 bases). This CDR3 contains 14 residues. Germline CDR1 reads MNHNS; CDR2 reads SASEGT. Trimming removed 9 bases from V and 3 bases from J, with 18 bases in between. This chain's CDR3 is CASGWSGGLYEQYF. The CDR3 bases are TGTGCCAGTGGTTGGTCGGGGGGCCTCTACGAGCAGTACTTC.